What follows describes a single T cell receptor (beta chain). Its matching antigen is unknown. The CDR3 extends over 18 amino acids. Germline CDR1 MNHEY, CDR2 SVGEGT. After removal of 0 bases from V and 0 bases from J, the junction contained 11 bases not matched to a gene. TCRbeta library preparation incorporated unique molecular identifiers. TCRdb re-analysed the PCR reads in MiXCR, keeping a single row per CDR3 protein. The sample contains hundreds of thousands of distinct CDR3 sequences, approximately 13% of which appear only once. These data originate in a study of T-cell reconstitution after alpha-beta-depleted transplantation in children. Study results and limitations: At one year after transplant, newly produced T cells mostly accounted for T-cell counts and diversity. Certain patients had high TCRbeta diversity at day 60, and it came from recipient T cells and thymic progenitors that survived.

The source of this sequence is a male patient between 5 and 17 years old who had a stem cell transplant for acute myeloid leukemia, so the T cells may come from the graft donor. The rearrangement uses TRBV6-2 or TRBV6-3 and TRBJ2-7, with 7 bases identical to TRBD2. Sequenced material: PBMCs, mostly from graft donor cells, taken 360 days after TCRalphabeta/CD19-depleted stem cell transplant. CDR3 in amino acids: CASSYSFPSGRSSYEQYF. The CDR3 DNA reads TGTGCCAGCAGTTACTCGTTTCCTAGCGGAAGGAGCTCCTACGAGCAGTACTTC.